This T cell receptor beta chain derives from a study of T cells in women clearing cervical HPV infection. Study at large: Controls' single incident HPV16 infection cleared within 12 months without precancer. HLA type could not be excluded as a confounder.

On this clone itself: What it binds is not known. The read falls 3 residues short of the CDR3 end, and the missing part is taken from the germline J gene.

The CDR3 runs 12 residues. CDR1 DFQATT and CDR2 SNEGSKA come from the germline V gene (reference sequence). General study points: T-cell numbers per sample were unknown and may explain richness differences. Richness plus V gene abundances separated cases from controls with AUC 0.65 to 0.85.

Generated by immunoSEQ multiplex PCR, the TCRdb table keeps only in-frame clones and is missing some. Here the sample table reports around 30,000 clones. The sequence derives from a woman between 18 and 70 years old with a cervical HPV16 infection that either progressed to CIN3+ or cleared (not recorded which). Sequenced input: blood buffy coat. The chain links TRBV20-1 to TRBJ1-2, with 10 bases lining up with TRBD1. The CDR3 here is CSAGTGEGGYTF. CDR3 DNA (partial): TGCAGTGCTGGGACAGGGGAAGGAGGC.